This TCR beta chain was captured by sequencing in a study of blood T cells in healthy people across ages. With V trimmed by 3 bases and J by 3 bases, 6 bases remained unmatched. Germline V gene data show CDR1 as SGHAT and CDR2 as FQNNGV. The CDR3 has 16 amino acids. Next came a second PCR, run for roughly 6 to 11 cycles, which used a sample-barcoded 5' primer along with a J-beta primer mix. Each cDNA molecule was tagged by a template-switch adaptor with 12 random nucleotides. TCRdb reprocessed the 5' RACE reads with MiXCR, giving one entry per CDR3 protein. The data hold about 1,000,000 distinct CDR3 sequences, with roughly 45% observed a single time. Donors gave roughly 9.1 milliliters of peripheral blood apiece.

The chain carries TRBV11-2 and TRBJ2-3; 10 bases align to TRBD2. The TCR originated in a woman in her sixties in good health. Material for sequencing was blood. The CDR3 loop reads CASSFVPSGRTDTQYF. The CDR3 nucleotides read TGTGCCAGCAGCTTCGTCCCTAGCGGGAGAACAGATACGCAGTATTTT.